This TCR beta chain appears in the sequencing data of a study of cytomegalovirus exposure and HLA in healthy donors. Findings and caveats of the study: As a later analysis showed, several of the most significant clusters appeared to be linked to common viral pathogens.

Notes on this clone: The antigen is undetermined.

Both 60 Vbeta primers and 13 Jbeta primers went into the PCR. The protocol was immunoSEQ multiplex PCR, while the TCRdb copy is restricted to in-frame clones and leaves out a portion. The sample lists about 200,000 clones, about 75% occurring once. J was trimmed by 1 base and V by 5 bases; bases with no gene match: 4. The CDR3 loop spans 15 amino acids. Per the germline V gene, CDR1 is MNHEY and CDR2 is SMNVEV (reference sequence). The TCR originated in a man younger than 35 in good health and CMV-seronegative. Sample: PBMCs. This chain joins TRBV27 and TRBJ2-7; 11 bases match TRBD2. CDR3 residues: CASSPGTSGSYEQYF. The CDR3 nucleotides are TGTGCCAGCAGTCCGGGGACTAGCGGATCCTACGAGCAGTACTTC.